This T cell receptor (beta chain) stems from a study of cytotoxic CD8 clonotypes in ibrutinib-treated CLL. Study details: There were about 12 relapsed/refractory patients and around 15 treatment-naive patients, and fewer than 18 were IGHV unmutated. Samples averaged around 280,000 productive templates and 94,082 productive rearrangements.

With 0 bases removed from V and 0 bases from J, the gap between germline ends came to 13 bases. The germline V gene has CDR1 ENHRY and CDR2 SYGVKD. The CDR3 runs 17 residues. Clones were sequenced by immunoSEQ multiplex PCR, and TCRdb holds only the in-frame ones, with some missing. This sample carries 250,000 to 350,000 clones, approximately 76% of them seen once, and the ten largest clones take roughly 5.7%. With regard to this clone: What it binds is not known.

TCR beta libraries used roughly 2.2 micrograms of genomic DNA from cryopreserved PBMCs. Study-level findings and limits: In sustained-remission versus progressing patients, sampling times differed.

The receptor comes from a human donor with chronic lymphocytic leukemia. Sequences were derived from PBMCs, sampled at disease progression, from a patient treated with ibrutinib. The chain employs TRBV10-3 and TRBJ2-3; tentatively, D is TRBD1 or TRBD2 (5 bases each). The CDR3 region is CAISESGRATSTDTQYF. The CDR3 DNA sequence: TGTGCCATCAGTGAGTCGGGGCGGGCGACTAGCACAGATACGCAGTATTTT.